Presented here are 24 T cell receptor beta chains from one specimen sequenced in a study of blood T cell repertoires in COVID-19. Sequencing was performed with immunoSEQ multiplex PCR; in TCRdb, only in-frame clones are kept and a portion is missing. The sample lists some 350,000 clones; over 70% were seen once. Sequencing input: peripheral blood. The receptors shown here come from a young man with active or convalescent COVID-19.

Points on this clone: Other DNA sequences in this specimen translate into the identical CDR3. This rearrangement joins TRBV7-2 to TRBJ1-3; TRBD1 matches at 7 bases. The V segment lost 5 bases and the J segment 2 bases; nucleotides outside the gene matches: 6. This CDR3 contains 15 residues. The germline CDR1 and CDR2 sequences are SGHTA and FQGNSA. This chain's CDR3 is CASSPRTGAGNTIYF. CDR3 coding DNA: TGTGCCAGCAGCCCGCGGACAGGCGCTGGAAACACCATATATTTT.

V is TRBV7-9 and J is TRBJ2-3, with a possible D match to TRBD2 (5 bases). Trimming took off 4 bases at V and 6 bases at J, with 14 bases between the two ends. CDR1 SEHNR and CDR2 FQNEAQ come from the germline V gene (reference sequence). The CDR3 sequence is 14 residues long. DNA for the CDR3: TGTGCCAGCAGCTCGGGCTCGGGGTCGGATACGCAGTATTTT. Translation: CASSSGSGSDTQYF.

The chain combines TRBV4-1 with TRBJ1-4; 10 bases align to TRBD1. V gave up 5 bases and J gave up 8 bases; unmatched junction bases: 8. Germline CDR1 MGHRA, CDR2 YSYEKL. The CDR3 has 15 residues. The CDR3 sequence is CASSKTGGDQEKLFF. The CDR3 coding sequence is TGCGCCAGCAGCAAGACAGGGGGCGATCAGGAAAAACTGTTTTTT.

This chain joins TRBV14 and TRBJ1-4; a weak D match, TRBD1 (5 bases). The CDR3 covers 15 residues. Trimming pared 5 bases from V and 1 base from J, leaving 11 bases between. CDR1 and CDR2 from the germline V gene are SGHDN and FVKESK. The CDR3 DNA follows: TGTGCCAGCAGCGGCAACGGGGGAACTAATGAAAAACTGTTTTTT. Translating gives CASSGNGGTNEKLFF.

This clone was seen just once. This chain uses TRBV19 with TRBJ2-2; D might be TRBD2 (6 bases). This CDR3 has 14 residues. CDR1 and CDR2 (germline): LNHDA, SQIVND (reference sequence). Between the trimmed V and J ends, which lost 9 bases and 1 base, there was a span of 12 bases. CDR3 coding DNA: TGTGCCAGCCGCCGGGAGATGAACACCGGGGAGCTGTTTTTT. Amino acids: CASRREMNTGELFF.

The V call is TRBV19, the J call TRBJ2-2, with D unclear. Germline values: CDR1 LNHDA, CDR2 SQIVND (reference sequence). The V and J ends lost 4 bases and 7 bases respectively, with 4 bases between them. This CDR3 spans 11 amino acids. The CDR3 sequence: CASSTVGELFF. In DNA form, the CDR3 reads TGTGCCAGTAGTACCGTCGGGGAGCTGTTTTTT.

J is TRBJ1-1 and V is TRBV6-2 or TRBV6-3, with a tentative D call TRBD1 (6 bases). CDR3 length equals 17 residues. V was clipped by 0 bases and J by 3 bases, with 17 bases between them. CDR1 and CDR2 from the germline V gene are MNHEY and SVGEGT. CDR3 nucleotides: TGTGCCAGCAGTTACTCGGGGGCAGAATCCTCTGACACTGAAGCTTTCTTT. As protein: CASSYSGAESSDTEAFF.

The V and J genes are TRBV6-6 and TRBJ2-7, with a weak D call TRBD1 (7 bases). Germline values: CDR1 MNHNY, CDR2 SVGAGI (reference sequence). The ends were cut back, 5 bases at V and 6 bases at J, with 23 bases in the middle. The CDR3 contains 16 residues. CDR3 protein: CASSIVASEEGAEQYF. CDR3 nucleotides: TGTGCCAGCAGTATCGTCGCGAGTGAGGAGGGGGCCGAGCAGTACTTC.

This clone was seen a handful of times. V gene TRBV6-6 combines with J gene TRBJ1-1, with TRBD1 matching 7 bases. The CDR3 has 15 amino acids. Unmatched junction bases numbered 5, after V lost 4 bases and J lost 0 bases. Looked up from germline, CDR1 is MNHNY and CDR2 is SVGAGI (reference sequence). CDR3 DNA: TGTGCCAGCAGTTCCGGGGACAGCCTGAACACTGAAGCTTTCTTT. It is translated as CASSSGDSLNTEAFF.

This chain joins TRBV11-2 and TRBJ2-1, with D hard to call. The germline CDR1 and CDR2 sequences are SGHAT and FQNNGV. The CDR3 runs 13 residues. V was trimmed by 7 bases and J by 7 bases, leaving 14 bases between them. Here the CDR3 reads CASTSDWLNEQFF. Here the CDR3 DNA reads TGTGCCAGCACCTCCGACTGGCTAAATGAGCAGTTCTTC.

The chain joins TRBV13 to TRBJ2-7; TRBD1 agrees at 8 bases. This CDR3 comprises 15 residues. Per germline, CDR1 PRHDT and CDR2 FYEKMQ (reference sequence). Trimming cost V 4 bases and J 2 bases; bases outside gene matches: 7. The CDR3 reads CASSSRDRITYEQYF. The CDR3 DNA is TGTGCCAGCAGCTCCCGGGACAGGATTACCTACGAGCAGTACTTC.

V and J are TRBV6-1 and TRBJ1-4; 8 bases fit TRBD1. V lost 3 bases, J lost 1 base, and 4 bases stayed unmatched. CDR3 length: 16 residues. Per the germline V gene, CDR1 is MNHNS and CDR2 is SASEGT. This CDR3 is CASSETGVGTNEKLFF. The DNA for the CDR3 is TGTGCCAGCAGTGAGACAGGGGTGGGAACTAATGAAAAACTGTTTTTT.

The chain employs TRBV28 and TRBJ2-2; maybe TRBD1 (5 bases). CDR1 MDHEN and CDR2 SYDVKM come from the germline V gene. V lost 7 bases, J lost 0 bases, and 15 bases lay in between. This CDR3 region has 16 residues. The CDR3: CASTTRGRPNTGELFF. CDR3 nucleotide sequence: TGTGCCAGCACCACAAGGGGCAGGCCGAACACCGGGGAGCTGTTTTTT.

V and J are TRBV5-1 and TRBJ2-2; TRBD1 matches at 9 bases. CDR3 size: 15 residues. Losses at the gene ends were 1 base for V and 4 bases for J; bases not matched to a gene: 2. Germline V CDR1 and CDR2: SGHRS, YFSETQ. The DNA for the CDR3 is TGCGCCAGCAGCTTGTTGGGACAGGGCACCGGGGAGCTGTTTTTT. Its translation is CASSLLGQGTGELFF.

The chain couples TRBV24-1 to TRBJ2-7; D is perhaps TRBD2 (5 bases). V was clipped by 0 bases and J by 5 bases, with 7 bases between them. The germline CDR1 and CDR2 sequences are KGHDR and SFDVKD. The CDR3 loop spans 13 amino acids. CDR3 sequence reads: CATSDLGLDEQYF. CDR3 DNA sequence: TGTGCCACCAGTGATTTGGGACTCGACGAGCAGTACTTC.

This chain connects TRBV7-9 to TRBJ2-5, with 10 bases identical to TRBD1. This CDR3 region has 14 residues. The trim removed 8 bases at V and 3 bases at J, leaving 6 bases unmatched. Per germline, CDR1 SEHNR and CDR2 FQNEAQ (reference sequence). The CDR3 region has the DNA TGTGCCAGCCGTTCCGGGACAGGGGAAGAGACCCAGTACTTC. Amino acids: CASRSGTGEETQYF.

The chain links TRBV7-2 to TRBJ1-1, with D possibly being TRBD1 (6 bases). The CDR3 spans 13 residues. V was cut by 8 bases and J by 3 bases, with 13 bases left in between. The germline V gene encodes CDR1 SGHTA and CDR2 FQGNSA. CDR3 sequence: CASSTYRDTEAFF. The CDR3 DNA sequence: TGTGCCAGCTCTACCTACAGGGACACTGAAGCTTTCTTT.

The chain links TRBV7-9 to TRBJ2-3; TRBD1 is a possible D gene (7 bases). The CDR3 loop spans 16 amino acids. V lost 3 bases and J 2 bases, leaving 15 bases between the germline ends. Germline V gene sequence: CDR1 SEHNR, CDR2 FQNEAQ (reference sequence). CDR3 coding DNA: TGTGCCAGCAGCTTGCGACAGGGAGGATACACAGATACGCAGTATTTT. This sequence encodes CASSLRQGGYTDTQYF.

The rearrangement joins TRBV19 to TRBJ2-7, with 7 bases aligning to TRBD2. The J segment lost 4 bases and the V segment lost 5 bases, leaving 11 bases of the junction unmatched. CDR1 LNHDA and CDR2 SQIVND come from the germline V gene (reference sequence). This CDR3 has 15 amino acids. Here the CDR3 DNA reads TGTGCCAGTAGTGAGAGGAGCGGGAACTTGTACGAGCAGTACTTC. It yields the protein CASSERSGNLYEQYF.

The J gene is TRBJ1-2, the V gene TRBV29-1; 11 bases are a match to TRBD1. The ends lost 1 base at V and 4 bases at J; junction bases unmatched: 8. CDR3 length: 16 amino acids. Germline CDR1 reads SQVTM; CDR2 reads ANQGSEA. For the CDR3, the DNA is TGCAGCGTTGAAGGGGGGACAGGGGGAAGACCCTATGGCTACACCTTC. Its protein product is CSVEGGTGGRPYGYTF.

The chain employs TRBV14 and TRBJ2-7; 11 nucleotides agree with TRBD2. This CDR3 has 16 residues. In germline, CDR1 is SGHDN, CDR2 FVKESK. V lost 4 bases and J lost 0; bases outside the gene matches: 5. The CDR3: CASSPYTSGSSYEQYF. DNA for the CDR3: TGTGCCAGCAGCCCCTACACTAGCGGGAGCTCCTACGAGCAGTACTTC.

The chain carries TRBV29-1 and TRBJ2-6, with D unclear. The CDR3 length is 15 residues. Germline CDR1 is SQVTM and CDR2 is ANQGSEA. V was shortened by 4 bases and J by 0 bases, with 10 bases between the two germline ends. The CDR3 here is CSVAVRNSGANVLTF. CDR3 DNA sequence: TGCAGCGTTGCGGTGAGGAACTCTGGGGCCAACGTCCTGACTTTC.

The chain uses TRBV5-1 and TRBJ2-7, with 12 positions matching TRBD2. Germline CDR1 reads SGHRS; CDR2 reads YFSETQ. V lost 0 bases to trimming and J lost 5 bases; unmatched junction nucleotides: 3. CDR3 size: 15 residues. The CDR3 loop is CASSLGLAGANEQYF. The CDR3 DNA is TGCGCCAGCAGCTTGGGACTAGCGGGGGCGAACGAGCAGTACTTC.

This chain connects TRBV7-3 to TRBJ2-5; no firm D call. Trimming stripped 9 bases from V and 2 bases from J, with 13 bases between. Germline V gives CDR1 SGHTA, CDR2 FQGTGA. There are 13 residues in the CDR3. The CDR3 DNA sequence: TGTGCCAGTGCAGGCGTGGCGCAAGAGACCCAGTACTTC. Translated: CASAGVAQETQYF.